One and the same sample provided the 18 T cell receptor beta chains below, sequenced in a study of shared clonotypes between healthy human individuals. Libraries were prepared by immunoSEQ multiplex PCR; TCRdb keeps only in-frame clonotypes and omits some of them. The sample consists of 300,000 to 400,000 clones, 73% of them appearing once. The sequencing sample was made of memory CD4+ T cells sorted from blood. Subset meaning: CD45RA-negative fraction. The receptors were sampled from a man aged 25-45 years in good health.

This clone was recorded a few times. V gene TRBV18 combines with J gene TRBJ1-1; D uncertain. Germline-derived CDR1 and CDR2 are KGHSH and LQKENI. V dropped 5 bases and J dropped 0 bases, with 13 bases sitting between them. CDR3 length: 15 residues. CDR3 nucleotide sequence: TGTGCCAGCTCATATAGCCTGAGCATGAACACTGAAGCTTTCTTT. Its translation: CASSYSLSMNTEAFF. Based on the CDR3 plus reference TRBV18 and TRBJ1-1, the full variable domain is NAGVMQNPRHLVRRRGQEARLRCSPMKGHSHVYWYRQLPEEGLKFMVYLQKENIIDESGMPKERFSAEFPKEGPSILRIQQVVRGDSAAYFCASSYSLSMNTEAFFGQGTRLTVV.

In its sample, this clone was seen many times. Other DNA sequences in the same sample also yield this CDR3. The chain carries TRBV5-1 and TRBJ2-5; a possible D gene is TRBD2 (5 bases). Germline V lookup: CDR1 SGHRS, CDR2 YFSETQ. The CDR3 is 13 amino acids. V was pared by 2 bases and J by 4 bases, with 9 bases between. The CDR3 loop reads CASSFGVGETQYF. The CDR3, as DNA: TGCGCCAGCAGCTTCGGGGTTGGAGAGACCCAGTACTTC.

The CDR3: CASSGTGTSLVYEQYF. The CDR3 nucleotides are TGTGCCAGCAGCGGGACCGGGACTAGCTTGGTGTACGAGCAGTACTTC. The gene calls are TRBV28 and TRBJ2-7; 9 bases are shared with TRBD2. The CDR3 is made up of 16 amino acids. Germline V gene lookup returns CDR1 MDHEN and CDR2 SYDVKM. With 6 bases clipped from V and 4 bases from J, the junction kept 13 bases outside the gene matches. The full variable domain, rest sourced from reference TRBV28 and TRBJ2-7, is DVKVTQSSRYLVKRTGEKVFLECVQDMDHENMFWYRQDPGLGLRLIYFSYDVKMKEKGDIPEGYSVSREKKERFSLILESASTNQTSMYLCASSGTGTSLVYEQYFGPGTRLTVT.

This clone was seen once. This rearrangement joins TRBV7-3 to TRBJ2-3; TRBD2 agrees at 8 bases. The CDR3 contains 15 residues. The trim removed 5 bases at V and 2 bases at J, leaving 6 bases unmatched. Germline V lookup: CDR1 SGHTA, CDR2 FQGTGA. As DNA, the CDR3 is TGTGCCAGCAGCCGAACTAGCGGCCCCACAGATACGCAGTATTTT. This translates into CASSRTSGPTDTQYF.

The chain is built from TRBV5-1 and TRBJ1-1; 9 bases are a match to TRBD1. V lost 1 base to trimming and J lost 5 bases; unmatched junction nucleotides: 6. From germline, CDR1 is SGHRS and CDR2 YFSETQ. This CDR3 spans 15 amino acids. The CDR3 loop is CASSLSHRGRTEAFF. The CDR3 DNA sequence: TGCGCCAGCAGCTTGTCGCACAGGGGGCGGACTGAAGCTTTCTTT.

This chain links TRBV9 with TRBJ1-4; 9 bases agree with TRBD1. V lost 2 bases to trimming and J lost 5 bases; unmatched junction nucleotides: 7. This CDR3 has 16 residues. Germline V gene data show CDR1 as SGDLS and CDR2 as YYNGEE. Here the CDR3 reads CASSVGTGSQNEKLFF. CDR3 nucleotides: TGTGCCAGCAGCGTTGGGACAGGGTCACAGAATGAAAAACTGTTTTTT.

V usage is TRBV11-2 and J usage is TRBJ2-6; tentatively, D is TRBD1 (5 bases). Trimming removed 5 bases at V and 5 bases at J, with 22 bases between. Per the germline V gene, CDR1 is SGHAT and CDR2 is FQNNGV. The CDR3 runs to 18 residues. The CDR3: CASSIDNRQQSRANVLTF. The CDR3 bases are TGTGCCAGCAGCATTGATAACAGGCAGCAAAGTCGGGCCAACGTCCTGACTTTC. Complete variable domain (other parts from reference TRBV11-2 and TRBJ2-6): EAGVAQSPRYKIIEKRQSVAFWCNPISGHATLYWYQQILGQGPKLLIQFQNNGVVDDSQLPKDRFSAERLKGVDSTLKIQPAKLEDSAVYLCASSIDNRQQSRANVLTFGAGSRLTVL.

The chain joins TRBV9 to TRBJ1-1; the D is unclear. This CDR3 has 13 amino acids. From germline, CDR1 is SGDLS and CDR2 YYNGEE. V gave up 0 bases and J gave up 1 base, with 4 bases separating them. CDR3 bases: TGTGCCAGCAGCGTAGATTGGAACACTGAAGCTTTCTTT. It is translated as CASSVDWNTEAFF.

In its sample, this clone was seen a few times. The V and J genes are TRBV29-1 and TRBJ2-2; tentative D call: TRBD2 (5 bases). The V end lost 1 base, the J end lost 6 bases, and 9 bases lay between the germline ends. Looked up from germline, CDR1 is SQVTM and CDR2 is ANQGSEA. This CDR3 contains 13 residues. In nucleotides, the CDR3 is TGCAGCGTTGAAGTAACCGGGGCCGGGGAGCTGTTTTTT. This encodes CSVEVTGAGELFF.

This sequence joins TRBV27 and TRBJ2-1, with 8 bases lining up with TRBD2. V gave up 11 bases and J gave up 13 bases; unmatched junction bases: 13. Germline loops: CDR1 MNHEY, CDR2 SMNVEV (reference sequence). The CDR3 is made up of 12 amino acids. The CDR3 protein is CAAVTRTSQQFF. As DNA, the CDR3 is TGTGCCGCAGTTACGCGGACTAGCCAACAGTTCTTC.

CDR3 nucleotides: TGTGCCAGCAGTTTAGGCCCGCGGGGTTCTGGAAACACCATATATTTT. It codes for CASSLGPRGSGNTIYF. The J gene is TRBJ1-3, the V gene TRBV27; no clear D gene. Germline V gives CDR1 MNHEY, CDR2 SMNVEV (reference sequence). CDR3 size: 16 residues. Trimming removed 2 bases at V and 1 base at J, with 12 bases between.

The DNA for the CDR3 is TGTGCCAGTACCCAGGGATTCGAGCCCCAGCATTTT. Translating it yields CASTQGFEPQHF. This rearrangement joins TRBV19 to TRBJ1-5; D is perhaps TRBD1 (5 bases). CDR1 LNHDA and CDR2 SQIVND come from the germline V gene (reference sequence). The CDR3 spans 12 residues. V was clipped by 7 bases and J by 8 bases, with 12 bases between them.

This clone was recorded only once. The rearrangement uses TRBV6-1 and TRBJ2-1; tentatively, D is TRBD1 (5 bases). CDR1 and CDR2 from the germline V gene are MNHNS and SASEGT. The CDR3 consists of 15 residues. Between the trimmed V and J ends, which lost 6 bases and 4 bases, there was a span of 16 bases. The CDR3 nucleotides read TGTGCCAGCAGAGTCTTACCTGACAGATACAATGAGCAGTTCTTC. This codes for CASRVLPDRYNEQFF.

This chain uses TRBV5-6 with TRBJ1-6; no clear D gene. The germline V gene encodes CDR1 SGHDT and CDR2 YYEEEE. CDR3 length: 15 amino acids. The V and J ends lost 1 base and 6 bases respectively, with 11 bases between them. CDR3 DNA: TGTGCCAGCAGCTTGACGCCGGTGCTTAATTCACCCCTCCACTTT. This gives the protein CASSLTPVLNSPLHF.

V gene TRBV29-1 combines with J gene TRBJ2-1; 10 positions agree with TRBD2. The CDR3 is 15 residues long. Germline CDR1 SQVTM, CDR2 ANQGSEA. The junction had 3 bases not matched to a gene; V was cut back by 4 bases and J by 0 bases. The CDR3 nucleotides read TGCAGCGTTGTAGCTAGCGGGAGCTCCTACAATGAGCAGTTCTTC. Its translation is CSVVASGSSYNEQFF.

Only one count was recorded for this clone. The rearrangement joins TRBV7-9 to TRBJ1-5; TRBD1 is a possible D gene (6 bases). Per germline, CDR1 SEHNR and CDR2 FQNEAQ (reference sequence). V lost 3 bases, J lost 6 bases, and 12 bases lay in between. The CDR3 totals 14 residues. The CDR3 DNA follows: TGTGCCAGCAGCTTGGAGGGGGGCTTTCAGCCCCAGCATTTT. Protein: CASSLEGGFQPQHF.

The CDR3 sequence: CASSITAGGQETQYF. Here the CDR3 DNA reads TGTGCCAGTAGTATTACCGCCGGGGGTCAAGAGACCCAGTACTTC. The genes are TRBV19 and TRBJ2-5, with D possibly TRBD2 on 6 matching bases. Trimming stripped 3 bases from V and 2 bases from J, with 13 bases between. Germline CDR1 reads LNHDA; CDR2 reads SQIVND (reference sequence). The CDR3 extends over 15 amino acids.

This clone was detected a few times. CDR3 sequence (DNA): TGCGCCAGCACCTTTAGCGGAAACCCGGGGGATACGCAGTATTTT. Translation: CASTFSGNPGDTQYF. This chain links TRBV5-1 with TRBJ2-3; weak D call: TRBD2 (6 bases). CDR3 length: 15 amino acids. Trimming took 6 bases from V and 6 from J, leaving 20 bases between them. Germline V gene lookup returns CDR1 SGHRS and CDR2 YFSETQ.